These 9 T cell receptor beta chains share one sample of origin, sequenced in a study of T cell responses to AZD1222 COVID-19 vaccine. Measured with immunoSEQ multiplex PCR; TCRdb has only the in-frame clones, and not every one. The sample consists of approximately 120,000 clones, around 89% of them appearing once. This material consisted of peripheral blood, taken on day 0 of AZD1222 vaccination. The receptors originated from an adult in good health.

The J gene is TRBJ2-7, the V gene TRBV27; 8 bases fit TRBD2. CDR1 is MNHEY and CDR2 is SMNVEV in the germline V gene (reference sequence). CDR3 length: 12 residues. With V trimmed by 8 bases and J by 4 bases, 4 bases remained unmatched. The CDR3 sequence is CASRGGPYEQYF. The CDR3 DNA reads TGTGCCAGCCGGGGGGGCCCTTACGAGCAGTACTTC.

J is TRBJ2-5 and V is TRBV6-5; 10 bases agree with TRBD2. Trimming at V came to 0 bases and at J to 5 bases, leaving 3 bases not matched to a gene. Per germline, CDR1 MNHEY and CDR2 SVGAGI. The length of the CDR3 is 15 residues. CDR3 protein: CASSYSILAGETQYF. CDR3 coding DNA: TGTGCCAGCAGTTACTCGATACTAGCGGGGGAGACCCAGTACTTC.

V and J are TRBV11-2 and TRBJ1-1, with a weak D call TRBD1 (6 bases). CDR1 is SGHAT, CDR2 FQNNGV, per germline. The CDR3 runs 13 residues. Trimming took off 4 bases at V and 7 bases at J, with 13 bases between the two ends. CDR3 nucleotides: TGTGCCAGCAGCTCCCAAGGACAGAATGAAGCTTTCTTT. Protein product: CASSSQGQNEAFF.

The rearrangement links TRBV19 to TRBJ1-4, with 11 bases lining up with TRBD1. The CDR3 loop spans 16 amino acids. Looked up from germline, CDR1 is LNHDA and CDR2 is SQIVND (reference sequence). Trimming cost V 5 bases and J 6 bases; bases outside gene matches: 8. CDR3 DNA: TGTGCCAGTAGTGGACAGGGGGCGGTGGGCCATGAAAAACTGTTTTTT. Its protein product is CASSGQGAVGHEKLFF.

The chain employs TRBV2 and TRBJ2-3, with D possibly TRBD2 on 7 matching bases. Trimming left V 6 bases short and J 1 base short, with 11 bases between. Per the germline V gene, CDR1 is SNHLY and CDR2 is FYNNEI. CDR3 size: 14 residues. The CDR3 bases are TGTGCCAGCAGGAGGGAGGGGGGCACAGATACGCAGTATTTT. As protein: CASRREGGTDTQYF.

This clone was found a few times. CDR3 amino acids: CASIKKGLEPQHF. The CDR3 region has the DNA TGTGCCAGCATCAAAAAGGGTCTAGAGCCCCAGCATTTT. The chain carries TRBV7-2 and TRBJ1-5; the D is unclear. Trimming removed 7 bases at V and 8 bases at J, with 15 bases between. This CDR3 has 13 residues. Germline CDR1 and CDR2: SGHTA and FQGNSA.

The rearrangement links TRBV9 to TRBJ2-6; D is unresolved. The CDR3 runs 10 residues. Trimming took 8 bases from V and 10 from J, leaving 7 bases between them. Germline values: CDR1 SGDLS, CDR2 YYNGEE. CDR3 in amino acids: CARRANVLTF. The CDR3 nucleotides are TGTGCCAGGAGAGCTAACGTCCTGACTTTC.

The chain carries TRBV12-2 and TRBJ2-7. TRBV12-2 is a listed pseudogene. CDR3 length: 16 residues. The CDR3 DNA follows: TGTGCAAGTCGCTTAGTTTATGGGTTAACCTACTACGAGCAGTACTTC. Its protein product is CASRLVYGLTYYEQYF.

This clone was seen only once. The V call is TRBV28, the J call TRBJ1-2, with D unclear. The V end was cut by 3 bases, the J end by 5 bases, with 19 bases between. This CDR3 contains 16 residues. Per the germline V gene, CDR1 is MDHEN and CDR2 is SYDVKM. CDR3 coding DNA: TGTGCCAGCAGTTTTCCCCTCCTCACTGAAACTTATGGCTACACCTTC. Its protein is CASSFPLLTETYGYTF.